Below, 31 T cell receptor beta chains from the same sample are listed, as sequenced in a study of shared clonotypes between healthy human individuals. The data were produced by immunoSEQ multiplex PCR, yet TCRdb's version contains in-frame clones alone and is incomplete. This sample carries about 560,000 clones, around 78% of them seen once, and the ten largest clones take 12%. The sequencing input was PBMCs. The receptor source for this set is a woman aged 40 to 50 in good health. Some clones in this sample may be carry-over from other donors' samples.

This sequence joins TRBV4-3 and TRBJ2-3; no reliable D call. The V end lost 0 bases, the J end lost 0 bases, and 13 bases lay between the germline ends. The CDR3 contains 17 residues. Germline V gene data show CDR1 as LGHNA and CDR2 as YSLEER. In DNA form, the CDR3 reads TGCGCCAGCAGCCAAGATGAAAACTACCCTAGCACAGATACGCAGTATTTT. This sequence encodes CASSQDENYPSTDTQYF.

V is TRBV29-1 and J is TRBJ1-2; D not certain. This CDR3 has 12 amino acids. Germline-derived CDR1 and CDR2 are SQVTM and ANQGSEA. V was shortened by 5 bases and J by 2 bases, with 9 bases between the two germline ends. The CDR3 DNA reads as TGCAGCGTTTGGACGGCGAACTATGGCTACACCTTC. It encodes CSVWTANYGYTF.

The V gene is TRBV28, the J gene TRBJ2-2, with 15 bases that match TRBD2. The germline V gene encodes CDR1 MDHEN and CDR2 SYDVKM. V was pared by 5 bases and J by 1 base, with 14 bases of the junction left unmatched. The CDR3 loop spans 21 amino acids. This CDR3 reads CASSLLQGPGLAGGNTGELFF. In DNA form, the CDR3 reads TGTGCCAGCAGTCTGTTGCAGGGACCGGGACTAGCGGGAGGGAACACCGGGGAGCTGTTTTTT.

The chain employs TRBV5-4 and TRBJ2-5; TRBD2 is a possible D gene (6 bases). The length of the CDR3 is 13 residues. V was clipped by 4 bases and J by 5 bases, with 12 bases between them. The germline V gene encodes CDR1 SGHNT and CDR2 YYREEE (reference sequence). CDR3: CASSPAGSETQYF. Here the CDR3 DNA reads TGTGCCAGCAGCCCGGCCGGGAGCGAGACCCAGTACTTC.

On this clone itself: This may arise from a read error, as a much more abundant clone is one base away. The rearrangement uses TRBV28 and TRBJ1-2; D might be TRBD1 (5 bases). The V and J ends lost 2 bases and 7 bases respectively, with 11 bases between them. This CDR3 spans 13 amino acids. Germline CDR1 and CDR2: MDHEN and SYDVKM. CDR3 in amino acids: CASSLVGGSGYTF. CDR3 sequence (DNA): TGTGCCAGCAGTTTAGTGGGGGGAAGTGGCTACACCTTC.

Regarding this clone: Other DNA sequences in this specimen translate into the identical CDR3. The chain couples TRBV5-1 to TRBJ2-3; D may be TRBD1 (5 bases). CDR3 length: 15 residues. In germline, CDR1 is SGHRS, CDR2 YFSETQ. Between the trimmed V and J ends, which lost 0 bases and 2 bases, there was a span of 10 bases. The CDR3 DNA sequence: TGCGCCAGCAGCTTGGACAGGCCGAACACAGATACGCAGTATTTT. Its translation is CASSLDRPNTDTQYF.

This rearrangement joins TRBV5-1 to TRBJ2-3, with TRBD1 matching 10 bases. This CDR3 has 15 amino acids. V gave up 4 bases and J gave up 3 bases; unmatched junction bases: 5. In germline, CDR1 is SGHRS, CDR2 YFSETQ. CDR3 DNA: TGCGCCAGCAGCCCACCGGGACAGGGGACAGATACGCAGTATTTT. Its translation: CASSPPGQGTDTQYF.

This clone was observed a handful of times. This chain joins TRBV7-9 and TRBJ2-7; maybe TRBD2 (5 bases). The V gene's germline CDR1 is SEHNR and CDR2 FQNEAQ (reference sequence). Trimming pared 2 bases from V and 2 bases from J, leaving 13 bases between. The CDR3 runs 15 residues. CDR3 nucleotide sequence: TGTGCCAGCAGCTTAAATCCCCAGCGGACCTACGAGCAGTACTTC. Encoded protein: CASSLNPQRTYEQYF.

The chain uses TRBV7-2 and TRBJ1-4, with a tentative D call TRBD1 (6 bases). V was trimmed by 5 bases and J by 7 bases, leaving 11 bases between them. Per germline, CDR1 SGHTA and CDR2 FQGNSA. This CDR3 spans 13 amino acids. The CDR3 loop is CASSRGPPEKLFF. For the CDR3, the DNA is TGTGCCAGCAGCCGGGGGCCCCCTGAAAAACTGTTTTTT.

The gene calls are TRBV19 and TRBJ2-5; possible D gene TRBD2, 6 bases. This CDR3 has 14 amino acids. V was shortened by 3 bases and J by 0 bases, with 8 bases between the two germline ends. CDR1 LNHDA and CDR2 SQIVND come from the germline V gene (reference sequence). Here the CDR3 reads CASSIGGNQETQYF. The CDR3 DNA sequence: TGTGCCAGTAGTATCGGAGGGAACCAAGAGACCCAGTACTTC.

This clone came up a few times. V is TRBV4-2 and J is TRBJ2-3, with 7 bases lining up with TRBD2. From germline, CDR1 is LGHNA and CDR2 YNFKEQ. The CDR3 is made up of 19 amino acids. The V gene end was trimmed by 0 bases and the J gene end by 0 bases; junction bases not matched to a gene: 12. The CDR3 loop reads CASSQERATSPLSTDTQYF. CDR3 in DNA: TGTGCCAGCAGCCAAGAGCGGGCGACTAGCCCCTTGAGCACAGATACGCAGTATTTT.

CDR3 region: CASTLRRQHTQYF. As DNA, the CDR3 is TGTGCCAGCACCCTAAGGAGGCAGCATACGCAGTATTTT. V and J are TRBV7-2 and TRBJ2-3, with D possibly matching TRBD2 (5 bases). Trimming stripped 7 bases from V and 7 bases from J, with 15 bases between. This CDR3 has 13 residues. Germline V gene data show CDR1 as SGHTA and CDR2 as FQGNSA.

V and J are TRBV29-1 and TRBJ2-5; either TRBD1 or TRBD2 may supply D (5 bases each). The V end lost 4 bases, the J end lost 0 bases, and 12 bases lay between the germline ends. Germline V CDR1 and CDR2: SQVTM, ANQGSEA. The CDR3 sequence is 14 residues long. The CDR3, as DNA: TGCAGCGTTGTTGAGACAGCGGACCAAGAGACCCAGTACTTC. Translating gives CSVVETADQETQYF.

The chain carries TRBV27 and TRBJ2-7; 9 bases are shared with TRBD1. Germline V gene lookup returns CDR1 MNHEY and CDR2 SMNVEV (reference sequence). With 6 bases clipped from V and 3 bases from J, the junction kept 0 bases outside the gene matches. CDR3 length: 12 amino acids. In nucleotides, the CDR3 is TGTGCCAGCAGGACAGGGGGCTACGAGCAGTACTTC. This translates into CASRTGGYEQYF.

V is TRBV5-1 and J is TRBJ1-3, with unresolved D. Trimming removed 4 bases at V and 7 bases at J, with 15 bases between. The germline V gene encodes CDR1 SGHRS and CDR2 YFSETQ. The CDR3 is made up of 14 amino acids. This CDR3 is CASSLVGEPNTIYF. The CDR3 DNA reads TGCGCCAGCAGCCTAGTTGGGGAACCGAACACCATATATTTT.

The V and J genes are TRBV18 and TRBJ2-7; D is tentatively TRBD1 or TRBD2 (6 bases each). This CDR3 is built from 15 residues. The V gene's germline CDR1 is KGHSH and CDR2 LQKENI. Trimming left V 5 bases short and J 6 bases short, with 20 bases between. DNA of the CDR3: TGTGCCAGCTCAGCCGCTGTTGTAGGGGGGATCGAGCAGTACTTC. It codes for CASSAAVVGGIEQYF.

The chain is built from TRBV5-4 and TRBJ2-4, with 7 positions matching TRBD2. V lost 2 bases, J lost 0 bases, and 2 bases stayed unmatched. Germline lookup yields CDR1 SGHNT and CDR2 YYREEE (reference sequence). The CDR3 loop spans 15 amino acids. DNA for the CDR3: TGTGCCAGCAGCTTTAGCGGGTTAGCCAAAAACATTCAGTACTTC. As protein: CASSFSGLAKNIQYF. The variable domain in full, completed from reference TRBV5-4 and TRBJ2-4, reads ETGVTQSPTHLIKTRGQQVTLRCSSQSGHNTVSWYQQALGQGPQFIFQYYREEENGRGNFPPRFSGLQFPNYSSELNVNALELDDSALYLCASSFSGLAKNIQYFGAGTRLSVL.

In its sample, this clone was seen a few times. Since a far larger clone is one base different, this is likely a read error. The chain couples TRBV30 to TRBJ1-1; the D gene is possibly TRBD1 (6 bases). This CDR3 region has 12 residues. Germline V gene sequence: CDR1 GTSNPN, CDR2 SVGIG (reference sequence). CDR3 amino acids: CAWGGGRSEASF. The CDR3 DNA reads as TGTGCCTGGGGCGGGGGGCGGTCTGAAGCTTCCTTT.

This clone was detected only once. CDR3 in DNA: TGCAGCGTTGTAGGGAGCGTATCCTATGGCTACACCTTC. Protein sequence: CSVVGSVSYGYTF. The gene calls are TRBV29-1 and TRBJ1-2; the D is unclear. The germline V gene encodes CDR1 SQVTM and CDR2 ANQGSEA. The V and J ends lost 4 bases and 4 bases respectively, with 13 bases between them. CDR3 size: 13 residues.

This chain uses TRBV29-1 with TRBJ2-5; 8 bases are shared with TRBD2. The CDR3 has 13 amino acids. V trimming: 4 bases; J trimming: 4 bases; junction bases outside the gene matches: 5. Germline CDR1 SQVTM, CDR2 ANQGSEA. CDR3 amino acids: CSVGAGGGETQYF. The CDR3 DNA reads TGCAGCGTTGGGGCGGGGGGTGGAGAGACCCAGTACTTC.

The chain combines TRBV27 with TRBJ1-5; possibly TRBD1 for D (5 bases). Trimming stripped 4 bases from V and 3 bases from J, with 13 bases between. The CDR3 has 15 amino acids. Germline CDR1 MNHEY, CDR2 SMNVEV (reference sequence). As DNA, the CDR3 is TGTGCCAGCAGTTCATCAGGGCAGTCCAATCAGCCCCAGCATTTT. Translating it yields CASSSSGQSNQPQHF.

This clone appeared once. J is TRBJ1-1 and V is TRBV7-8; possibly TRBD1 for D (5 bases). V was shortened by 2 bases and J by 1 base, with 14 bases between the two germline ends. CDR3 length equals 16 residues. Germline CDR1 SGHVS, CDR2 FQNEAQ. The CDR3 reads CASSLNLGVWNTEAFF. The CDR3 nucleotides are TGTGCCAGCAGCTTAAATTTGGGGGTTTGGAACACTGAAGCTTTCTTT. The whole variable domain, filled in from reference TRBV7-8 and TRBJ1-1, reads GAGVSQSPRYKVAKRGQDVALRCDPISGHVSLFWYQQALGQGPEFLTYFQNEAQLDKSGLPSDRFFAERPEGSVSTLKIQRTQQEDSAVYLCASSLNLGVWNTEAFFGQGTRLTVV.

A few counts support this clone. This sequence joins TRBV9 and TRBJ2-7, with 15 bases that match TRBD2. Germline V gene lookup returns CDR1 SGDLS and CDR2 YYNGEE. The junction had 9 bases not matched to a gene; V was cut back by 4 bases and J by 4 bases. CDR3 length equals 17 residues. The CDR3 spells CASSPSRTSGRAYEQYF. CDR3 nucleotide sequence: TGTGCCAGCAGCCCAAGCCGGACTAGCGGGAGGGCGTACGAGCAGTACTTC.

The V and J genes are TRBV27 and TRBJ2-5, with 8 bases aligning to TRBD1. Germline trimming cut 5 bases from V and 5 bases from J; bases unmatched to any gene: 7. CDR1 and CDR2 from the germline V gene are MNHEY and SMNVEV (reference sequence). This CDR3 spans 14 amino acids. CDR3 DNA: TGTGCCAGCAGTGGAAGACAGGGGTGGGAGACCCAGTACTTC. Protein product: CASSGRQGWETQYF.

V and J are TRBV6-4 and TRBJ2-1, with TRBD2 identical over 12 bases. This CDR3 has 19 amino acids. V dropped 0 bases and J dropped 5; count of bases not matched to a gene: 11. The V gene's germline CDR1 is MRHNA and CDR2 SNTAGT. The DNA of the CDR3 is TGTGCCAGCAGTGACTCGAGGTTTCCCCTAGCGGGAGGGGACAATGAGCAGTTCTTC. Translation: CASSDSRFPLAGGDNEQFF.

The V gene is TRBV5-1, the J gene TRBJ1-5; TRBD1 matches at 8 bases. There are 14 residues in the CDR3. Germline CDR1 reads SGHRS; CDR2 reads YFSETQ. V dropped 4 bases and J dropped 5; count of bases not matched to a gene: 5. CDR3 protein: CASSRTGRDQPQHF. CDR3 coding DNA: TGCGCCAGCAGCAGGACAGGGAGGGATCAGCCCCAGCATTTT.

The chain uses TRBV18 and TRBJ2-7; 9 nucleotides match TRBD2. CDR3 length: 15 amino acids. Germline-derived CDR1 and CDR2 are KGHSH and LQKENI. Unmatched junction bases numbered 10, after V lost 3 bases and J lost 7 bases. This chain's CDR3 is CASSPSGGRANEQYF. In nucleotides, the CDR3 is TGTGCCAGCTCACCCTCGGGCGGGAGGGCCAATGAGCAGTACTTC.

There are a few counts of this clone. The chain is built from TRBV7-9 and TRBJ2-7; D is tentatively TRBD1 or TRBD2 (6 bases each). With 5 bases removed from V and 4 bases from J, the gap between germline ends came to 18 bases. The V gene's germline CDR1 is SEHNR and CDR2 FQNEAQ (reference sequence). This CDR3 has 15 residues. This CDR3 reads CASSTQLGGLYEQYF. CDR3 nucleotide sequence: TGTGCCAGCAGCACGCAACTAGGGGGGTTATACGAGCAGTACTTC.

The chain carries TRBV6-6 and TRBJ2-1; perhaps TRBD2 as D (6 bases). The CDR3 spans 16 residues. Germline values: CDR1 MNHNY, CDR2 SVGAGI (reference sequence). The V end lost 3 bases, the J end lost 6 bases, and 18 bases lay between the germline ends. The DNA for the CDR3 is TGTGCCAGCAGTTATACGGAGGGGCCAACACCCAATGAGCAGTTCTTC. Translation: CASSYTEGPTPNEQFF.

V and J are TRBV28 and TRBJ2-5, with D perhaps matching TRBD1 or TRBD2 (5 bases each). CDR1 MDHEN and CDR2 SYDVKM come from the germline V gene. V was cut by 1 base and J by 5 bases, with 11 bases left in between. The CDR3 runs to 14 residues. The CDR3: CASSLSGGEETQYF. DNA for the CDR3: TGTGCCAGCAGTTTATCTGGGGGAGAGGAGACCCAGTACTTC.

The chain employs TRBV30 and TRBJ2-4, with a possible D match to TRBD1 (5 bases). The ends were cut back, 4 bases at V and 1 base at J, with 5 bases in the middle. This CDR3 region has 12 residues. The germline V gene encodes CDR1 GTSNPN and CDR2 SVGIG (reference sequence). CDR3: CAWKGAKNIQYF. CDR3 DNA sequence: TGTGCCTGGAAGGGGGCCAAAAACATTCAGTACTTC.